These T cell receptor beta chains were read from a single sample in a study of breast tumors, draining lymph nodes, adjacent tissues. TCRdb re-derived calls from the multiplex PCR reads in MiXCR, one entry per CDR3 protein. The top ten hold just over 2.5% of the sample, which has about 130,000 distinct CDR3 sequences, about 20% seen once. The sample was axillary lymph node tissue. These TCRs come from a female donor with breast cancer. Some clones in this sample may be carry-over from other donors' samples. Each CDR3 is given with its conserved first and last residue. The D gene is left open where the match is weak. Size is omitted from some rows. Given values are once, few, many or a class for expanded clones.

CDR3aa	CDR3nt	abundance	j_gene	d_gene	v_gene
CASSSTGFKGGQFF	TGTGCCAGCAGTTCGACAGGGTTTAAGGGTGGGCAGTTCTTC	few	TRBJ2-1	TRBD1	TRBV6-2/TRBV6-3
CASSLETAQETQYF	TGTGCCAGCAGCTTAGAGACAGCTCAAGAGACCCAGTACTTC	many	TRBJ2-5	-	TRBV7-8
CASTAPSTDTQYF	TGTGCCAGCACGGCGCCCAGCACAGATACGCAGTATTTT	few	TRBJ2-3	-	TRBV6-1
CASSSGQGAPGANVLTF	TGCGCCAGCAGCTCCGGACAGGGGGCGCCTGGGGCCAACGTCCTGACTTTC	many	TRBJ2-6	TRBD1	TRBV5-1
CASSEQGATGELFF	TGTGCCAGCAGCGAACAGGGGGCGACCGGGGAGCTGTTTTTT	many	TRBJ2-2	TRBD1	TRBV7-2
CSVVWFSGSTDTQYF	TGCAGCGTTGTTTGGTTTAGCGGGAGTACAGATACGCAGTATTTT	many	TRBJ2-3	TRBD2	TRBV29-1
CAGSAGGNEQFF	TGTGCCGGCTCAGCAGGGGGCAATGAGCAGTTCTTC	-	TRBJ2-1	TRBD1	TRBV18
CASSFPATPGTQYF	TGCGCCAGCAGCTTCCCGGCTACCCCCGGGACCCAGTACTTC	few	TRBJ2-5	-	TRBV5-1
CASSQELSGFQETQYF	TGTGCCAGCAGCCAAGAGCTTAGCGGTTTTCAAGAGACCCAGTACTTC	few	TRBJ2-5	-	TRBV3-1
CASSIGGTSGSWDEQFF	TGTGCCAGTAGTATAGGCGGGACTAGCGGGAGTTGGGATGAGCAGTTCTTC	many	TRBJ2-1	TRBD2	TRBV19
CSASPGQGADTQYF	TGCAGTGCTAGCCCGGGACAGGGCGCAGATACGCAGTATTTT	many	TRBJ2-3	TRBD1	TRBV20-1
CACGDRLYEQFF	TGTGCCTGTGGGGACAGGCTCTATGAGCAGTTCTTC	many	TRBJ2-1	TRBD1	TRBV19
CSARGLAELYEQYF	TGCAGTGCTAGAGGACTAGCGGAGCTCTACGAGCAGTACTTC	many	TRBJ2-7	TRBD2	TRBV20-1
CASSPTEQETQYF	TGCGCCAGCAGTCCGACAGAGCAAGAGACCCAGTACTTC	many	TRBJ2-5	-	TRBV4-1
CASSPDSGGDTQYF	TGCGCCAGCAGCCCAGACAGTGGTGGAGATACGCAGTATTTT	many	TRBJ2-3	-	TRBV5-1
CASSLALGTLTEQFF	TGTGCCAGCAGCCTCGCCCTGGGGACCCTAACTGAGCAGTTCTTC	-	TRBJ2-1	-	TRBV3-1
CASSIRQNTEAFF	TGTGCCAGTAGTATCCGGCAGAACACTGAAGCTTTCTTT	-	TRBJ1-1	-	TRBV19
CAWSVTDEQYF	TGTGCCTGGAGTGTGACAGACGAGCAGTACTTC	many	TRBJ2-7	-	TRBV30
CSALGLAGQGYEQFF	TGCAGTGCTCTCGGACTAGCGGGACAAGGCTATGAGCAGTTCTTC	many	TRBJ2-1	TRBD2	TRBV20-1
CASSLFGTGGFYGYTF	TGTGCCAGCAGTTTATTTGGGACAGGGGGCTTCTATGGCTACACCTTC	-	TRBJ1-2	TRBD1	TRBV27
CASSLATGFTDTQYF	TGTGCCAGCAGCTTAGCGACAGGGTTCACAGATACGCAGTATTTT	many	TRBJ2-3	TRBD1	TRBV7-2
CASSYDRGETQYF	TGTGCCAGCAGCTATGACAGGGGAGAGACCCAGTACTTC	many	TRBJ2-5	TRBD1	TRBV11-2
CASSGSTGLGEKLFF	TGTGCCAGCAGCGGAAGTACAGGGTTAGGGGAAAAACTGTTTTTT	-	TRBJ1-4	-	TRBV5-4
CASSPYTSGRPNEQFF	TGTGCCAGCAGCCCTTATACTAGCGGGAGACCCAATGAGCAGTTCTTC	many	TRBJ2-1	TRBD2	TRBV14
CASSEQDLYGYTF	TGTGCCAGCAGTGAACAGGACCTCTATGGCTACACCTTC	many	TRBJ1-2	-	TRBV2
CASSSGLAGEGDTQYF	TGCGCCAGCAGCTCGGGACTAGCGGGAGAGGGCGATACGCAGTATTTT	many	TRBJ2-3	TRBD2	TRBV5-1
CASSLEGGSYNEQFF	TGTGCCAGCAGCTTGGAGGGGGGTTCGTACAATGAGCAGTTCTTC	many	TRBJ2-1	-	TRBV5-8
CASSEQGFKNQPQHF	TGTGCCAGCAGCGAGCAGGGTTTCAAAAATCAGCCCCAGCATTTT	many	TRBJ1-5	-	TRBV7-8
CASSQVEAGELFF	TGCGCCAGCAGCCAAGTCGAGGCCGGGGAGCTGTTTTTT	many	TRBJ2-2	-	TRBV4-3
CASRPVVGGRSHEQYF	TGTGCCAGCAGGCCCGTGGTTGGCGGGAGGTCCCACGAGCAGTACTTC	many	TRBJ2-7	-	TRBV3-2
CASGDAGTGAYEQYF	TGTGCCAGCGGGGATGCCGGGACAGGGGCCTACGAGCAGTACTTC	-	TRBJ2-7	TRBD1	TRBV27
CASVGYSNQPQHF	TGTGCCAGCGTAGGATATAGCAATCAGCCCCAGCATTTT	many	TRBJ1-5	-	TRBV6-6
CASSDLGLKTGELFF	TGTGCCAGCAGTGATCTGGGACTAAAAACCGGGGAGCTGTTTTTT	many	TRBJ2-2	TRBD2	TRBV6-1